This TCR beta chain was retrieved from a study of blood T cell repertoires in COVID-19 (TCRdb year 2020). Regarding the research as a whole: The collaborator samples originated in the United States, Italy and Spain and spanned the acute and convalescent phases of COVID-19. Sample metadata almost always included a de-identified subject ID, COVID-19 status, age in years and sex. Where HLA class I and class II types were available, the types were taken from metadata supplied by the sample provider, not from assay-based typing. The repertoires were released in a freely available public database meant as a resource for research on the immune response to SARS-CoV-2. The samples were drawn from the first 160 participants of the ongoing ImmuneRACE study and from 1,254 subjects provided by 6 global collaborators. Subjects who had been exposed to COVID-19, were actively infected with it, or had recovered from it provided the deeply sampled blood TCRbeta repertoires that made up the dataset. The prospective study material was composed of cDNA or gDNA derived from T cells, B-cell-depleted T cells, or PBMCs.

The paper's findings and limits, for the study overall: The amount of clinical and demographic metadata varied by source and participant and was provided uncurated.

Points on this clone: The antigen this receptor binds is unknown. No clone much larger than this one lies a single base away; base qualities are absent.

TCRbeta CDR3 regions were amplified from genomic DNA using the immunoSEQ Assay, a bias-controlled multiplex PCR. The original methods were these. The number of nucleated cells in each sample was estimated from the amplification of reference gene primers within the assay. To quantify the absolute abundance of each unique TCRbeta CDR3 rearrangement, sequence reads were collapsed and filtered. For each sample, productive Simpson clonality was calculated by taking the square root of Simpson's diversity index across productive rearrangements. Not all clones reach the TCRdb copy of this immuneACCESS table, which keeps in-frame sequences only. Checked studies attribute under half of the gap to unresolved V genes and leave the rest unexplained. Clone size and V and J calls were adopted from that table, with D and trimming inferred from the DNA. The sample table holds more than 150,000 clones, of which nearly 80% were seen once. The ten largest clones represent approximately 15% of the sample.

Enrolling through a virtual design, the prospective study's participants ranged in age from roughly 18 to 89 years and lived across about two dozen United States geographic areas. In the prospective study, cohorts were assigned on the basis of participant-reported clinical history obtained from a screening survey and a study questionnaire. Exposed participants had been in contact, within 2 weeks of entering the study, with a person who had a PCR-confirmed or clinician-diagnosed case of COVID-19. In the prospective study, whole blood, serum and a nasopharyngeal or oropharyngeal swab were collected from each participant by mobile phlebotomists. Over a roughly two-month period, participants in the prospective study had the option of providing additional blood draws and questionnaires. Before DNA extraction, prospective study blood samples were shipped either frozen or at room temperature. Compared with germline, V lacks 5 bases and J lacks 8 bases; bases without a gene match: 2. The CDR3 contains 12 residues, cysteine and phenylalanine counted. Kept here is only the CDR3 DNA, which spans 36 bases and is read in frame from base 1.

Recombination joined TRBV12-3 or TRBV12-4 with TRBJ1-1; 10 of the junction bases match TRBD1. The sequence was collected from a man aged 55 to 70 who had been exposed to COVID-19. Sequencing was performed on PBMCs or T cells enriched from blood (not recorded which). In nucleotides, the sequence is TGTGCCAGCAGTCGGACAGGGGGAGAAGCTTTCTTT. Its protein reads: CASSRTGGEAFF.